The source of this T cell receptor (beta chain) is a study of blood T cell repertoires in COVID-19. Study-level information: COVID-19 samples, acute and convalescent, were from the United States, Italy and Spain.

TCRdb's copy holds only in-frame clones and misses some; the assay was immunoSEQ multiplex PCR. This table holds about 370,000 clones, roughly nine tenths found once. Allocation to cohorts depended on clinical history reported by the participants. The CDR3 extends over 13 amino acids. Trimming took 7 bases from V and 7 from J; bases not matched to a gene: 9. The sequenced sample consisted of PBMCs or T cells enriched from blood (not recorded which). This receptor was identified in a man aged 18 to 30 who had recovered from COVID-19. The rearrangement links TRBV12-3 or TRBV12-4 to TRBJ1-2; TRBD1 agrees at 7 bases. The CDR3 bases are TGTGCCAGCACCCACAGGGGCGGTGGTGGCTACACCTTC. Protein: CASTHRGGGGYTF.